One and the same sample provided the 31 T cell receptor beta chains below, sequenced in a study of PD-1 blockade in classical Hodgkin lymphoma. Stated time point: cycle 4 day 1 (C4D1), after 5 to 7 weeks of nivolumab. Every one of the patients relapsed after autologous stem cell transplantation (brentuximab vedotin exposure was variable). The repertoire was sequenced with immunoSEQ multiplex PCR; TCRdb's copy has only in-frame clones and lacks some. The sample consists of 90,000 to 140,000 clones, over 85% of them appearing once. The sample was peripheral blood mononuclear cells (PBMCs), taken before the fourth cycle of nivolumab. Receptors were obtained from a human donor with classical Hodgkin lymphoma.

V and J are TRBV19 and TRBJ1-5; 7 positions match TRBD1. The CDR3 has 18 amino acids. The trim removed 3 bases at V and 1 base at J, leaving 12 bases unmatched. The germline gives CDR1 LNHDA, CDR2 SQIVND (reference sequence). In nucleotides, the CDR3 is TGTGCCAGTAGTATGGGTCAGGGGGGCATCTTAAGCAATCAGCCCCAGCATTTT. The encoded protein is CASSMGQGGILSNQPQHF.

This chain joins TRBV6-1 and TRBJ2-1, with 9 bases identical to TRBD1. There are 13 residues in the CDR3. Trimming took 10 bases from V and 2 from J; bases not matched to a gene: 3. CDR1 and CDR2 from the germline V gene are MNHNS and SASEGT. The chain's CDR3 is CAINRGPYNEQFF. As DNA, the CDR3 is TGTGCCATCAACAGGGGGCCCTACAATGAGCAGTTCTTC.

This clone was observed once. The genes are TRBV10-3 and TRBJ1-5, with a tentative D call TRBD1 (6 bases). V was cut by 10 bases and J by 0 bases, with 16 bases left in between. The CDR3 is made up of 15 amino acids. Germline-derived CDR1 and CDR2 are ENHRY and SYGVKD. CDR3 coding DNA: TGTGCCACCCGAAACACAGGGAATAGCAATCAGCCCCAGCATTTT. Translated, it gives CATRNTGNSNQPQHF.

The CDR3 loop reads CASSPGTVVGEPQHF. In DNA, the CDR3 is TGCGCCAGCAGCCCCGGGACGGTGGTCGGGGAGCCCCAGCATTTT. The chain links TRBV4-1 to TRBJ1-5; possibly TRBD1 for D (5 bases). The germline V and J ends were trimmed by 4 bases and 8 bases, with 18 bases remaining between them. Germline values: CDR1 MGHRA, CDR2 YSYEKL. The CDR3 covers 15 residues.

This clone has a single count. The chain joins TRBV7-9 to TRBJ2-1, with D possibly TRBD1 on 5 matching bases. Looked up from germline, CDR1 is SEHNR and CDR2 is FQNEAQ (reference sequence). The CDR3 is 15 amino acids. V dropped 5 bases and J dropped 2 bases, with 13 bases sitting between them. The CDR3 is CASSPSGAAYNEQFF. CDR3 coding DNA: TGTGCCAGCAGCCCTAGTGGGGCCGCCTACAATGAGCAGTTCTTC.

This clone was seen a single time. The V call is TRBV7-9, the J call TRBJ1-2; no firm D call. Trimming pared 1 base from V and 7 bases from J, leaving 7 bases between. This CDR3 is built from 12 residues. The germline gives CDR1 SEHNR, CDR2 FQNEAQ (reference sequence). CDR3 coding DNA: TGTGCCAGCAGCTTAGGAGACCTTGGCTACACCTTC. Translation: CASSLGDLGYTF.

The V and J genes are TRBV11-3 and TRBJ2-5; 7 bases are shared with TRBD2. Looked up from germline, CDR1 is SGHNT and CDR2 is YENEEA. CDR3 size: 14 residues. V shed 5 bases and J 5 bases; nucleotides not matched to a gene: 8. CDR3: CASSPGLIWETQYF. CDR3 DNA sequence: TGTGCCAGCAGCCCGGGACTAATATGGGAGACCCAGTACTTC. Drawing the rest from reference TRBV11-3 and TRBJ2-5, the complete variable domain is EAGVVQSPRYKIIEKKQPVAFWCNPISGHNTLYWYLQNLGQGPELLIRYENEEAVDDSQLPKDRFSAERLKGVDSTLKIQPAELGDSAVYLCASSPGLIWETQYFGPGTRLLVL.

This clone was seen just once. The chain recombines TRBV4-3 with TRBJ2-7; 9 bases match TRBD1. Germline loops: CDR1 LGHNA, CDR2 YSLEER. The CDR3 extends over 15 amino acids. V dropped 3 bases and J dropped 6; count of bases not matched to a gene: 9. This CDR3 is CASSQGTGKWVEQYF. The CDR3 DNA reads TGCGCCAGCAGCCAGGGGACAGGGAAATGGGTCGAGCAGTACTTC.

DNA of the CDR3: TGTGCCAGCAGTGACTCGCCGACGAATGAGCAGTTCTTC. This sequence encodes CASSDSPTNEQFF. The chain carries TRBV6-4 and TRBJ2-1; D call uncertain. V was clipped by 0 bases and J by 7 bases, with 7 bases between them. Germline V CDR1 and CDR2: MRHNA, SNTAGT. The CDR3 extends over 13 amino acids.

This clone was picked up one time. The J gene is TRBJ1-2, the V gene TRBV28, with 8 bases that match TRBD1. The CDR3 loop spans 15 amino acids. Germline CDR1 MDHEN, CDR2 SYDVKM. V lost 4 bases and J lost 1; bases outside the gene matches: 5. CDR3 nucleotide sequence: TGTGCCAGCAGTTGGGAGGACAGGGTTAACTATGGCTACACCTTC. Translation: CASSWEDRVNYGYTF.

This chain joins TRBV5-1 and TRBJ1-4, with a tentative D call TRBD1 (6 bases). The CDR3 sequence is 15 residues long. Per the germline V gene, CDR1 is SGHRS and CDR2 is YFSETQ. V lost 0 bases to trimming and J lost 7 bases, with 13 bases between them. CDR3 bases: TGCGCCAGCAGCTTGGATCGCAGGGGCGGTGAAAAACTGTTTTTT. Translated: CASSLDRRGGEKLFF.

The chain uses TRBV19 and TRBJ2-7; D may be TRBD2 (5 bases). Trimming shortened V by 7 bases and J by 0 bases, and 10 bases separated the two germline ends. Germline assignment: CDR1 LNHDA and CDR2 SQIVND (reference sequence). The CDR3 extends over 13 amino acids. The CDR3 reads CASNPGYSYEQYF. The CDR3 coding sequence is TGTGCCAGTAACCCGGGATACTCCTACGAGCAGTACTTC.

The chain carries TRBV18 and TRBJ2-7; tentatively, D is TRBD1 (5 bases). Germline CDR1 and CDR2: KGHSH and LQKENI. V was clipped by 1 base and J by 4 bases, with 11 bases between them. The CDR3 extends over 14 amino acids. The CDR3 DNA follows: TGTGCCAGCTCACCACGAGAAGGGGTTTACGAGCAGTACTTC. Translation gives CASSPREGVYEQYF.

In this sample, this clone turned up once. The rearrangement links TRBV12-5 to TRBJ2-3; the match to TRBD2 covers 9 bases. Germline V gives CDR1 LGHNT, CDR2 FRNRAP. V lost 4 bases to trimming and J lost 0 bases; unmatched junction nucleotides: 8. The CDR3 totals 17 residues. Here the CDR3 reads CASGYGLARTSTDTQYF. The CDR3 nucleotides read TGTGCTAGTGGTTACGGACTAGCGAGAACTAGCACAGATACGCAGTATTTT. Drawing the rest from reference TRBV12-5 and TRBJ2-3, the complete variable domain is DARVTQTPRHKVTEMGQEVTMRCQPILGHNTVFWYRQTMMQGLELLAYFRNRAPLDDSGMPKDRFSAEMPDATLATLKIQPSEPRDSAVYFCASGYGLARTSTDTQYFGPGTRLTVL.

This rearrangement joins TRBV28 to TRBJ2-7, with D unresolved. Germline V gene lookup returns CDR1 MDHEN and CDR2 SYDVKM. Trimming removed 6 bases from V and 5 bases from J, with 8 bases in between. This CDR3 has 11 residues. CDR3 sequence (DNA): TGTGCCAGCAGGACACTCGACGAGCAGTACTTC. Residues: CASRTLDEQYF.

The V gene is TRBV7-2, the J gene TRBJ2-5, with 11 positions matching TRBD1. This CDR3 is 15 amino acids long. V lost 5 bases and J lost 4; bases outside the gene matches: 6. CDR1 and CDR2 (germline): SGHTA, FQGNSA. The chain's CDR3 is CASSEDRGLPETQYF. As DNA, the CDR3 is TGTGCCAGCAGCGAGGACAGGGGGCTCCCAGAGACCCAGTACTTC.

This chain uses TRBV7-2 with TRBJ2-2; TRBD1 aligns across 9 bases. There are 17 residues in the CDR3. Germline CDR1 SGHTA, CDR2 FQGNSA. V lost 5 bases, J lost 6 bases, and 13 bases stayed unmatched. CDR3 in amino acids: CASSHQTGQGRAGELFF. CDR3 in DNA: TGTGCCAGCAGCCATCAGACGGGACAGGGCAGGGCCGGGGAGCTGTTTTTT.

The rearrangement joins TRBV6-5 to TRBJ1-1; D is possibly TRBD1 (5 bases). Trimming took 2 bases from V and 8 from J, leaving 15 bases between them. Germline V gives CDR1 MNHEY, CDR2 SVGAGI. CDR3 length equals 14 residues. The CDR3 nucleotides are TGTGCCAGCAGTTACGCTGACAGCCCAACAGAAGCTTTCTTT. Its protein product is CASSYADSPTEAFF.

The gene calls are TRBV7-2 and TRBJ1-1, with a tentative D call TRBD1 (6 bases). CDR3 length: 13 amino acids. Germline CDR1 is SGHTA and CDR2 is FQGNSA. With 8 bases removed from V and 7 bases from J, the gap between germline ends came to 17 bases. CDR3 sequence (DNA): TGTGCCAGCCGTCTAACGGACAGAAGTGAAGCTTTCTTT. Residues: CASRLTDRSEAFF.

The chain joins TRBV5-6 to TRBJ1-4; 7 bases agree with TRBD1. With V trimmed by 6 bases and J by 9 bases, 8 bases remained unmatched. This CDR3 comprises 13 residues. Looked up from germline, CDR1 is SGHDT and CDR2 is YYEEEE. The CDR3 here is CASTLQGSQKLFF. CDR3 bases: TGTGCCAGCACCCTACAGGGGTCGCAAAAACTGTTTTTT.

A word on this clone: One end of the junction does not line up with germline, which may come from a read error. This chain links TRBV7-7 with TRBJ2-5, with D tentatively TRBD1 or TRBD2 (5 bases each). The CDR3 consists of 15 residues. The germline V gene has CDR1 SSHAT and CDR2 FNYEAQ (reference sequence). CDR3 sequence reads: CASSLQSGTRETQYF. CDR3 DNA: TGTGCTAGCAGCTTGCAATCCGGGACCAGGGAGACCCAGTACTTC.

The chain carries TRBV29-1 and TRBJ2-3; D might be TRBD1 (9 bases). The V gene lost 0 bases and the J gene lost 4 bases, with 14 bases spanning the gap. The germline V gene has CDR1 SQVTM and CDR2 ANQGSEA. This CDR3 is 15 amino acids long. CDR3 residues: CSVEDSGTGSDTQYF. In nucleotides, the CDR3 is TGCAGCGTTGAAGATAGCGGGACAGGGTCAGATACGCAGTATTTT.

The chain has TRBV27 and TRBJ2-3; maybe TRBD1 (6 bases). The V end lost 5 bases, the J end lost 2 bases, and 11 bases lay between the germline ends. The CDR3 has 14 amino acids. Germline values: CDR1 MNHEY, CDR2 SMNVEV (reference sequence). CDR3 in DNA: TGTGCCAGCAGTCCCCAGGGGTACACAGATACGCAGTATTTT. Translation gives CASSPQGYTDTQYF.

V usage is TRBV28 and J usage is TRBJ1-1, with TRBD1 identical over 12 bases. This CDR3 has 16 amino acids. Germline CDR1 is MDHEN and CDR2 is SYDVKM. The ends lost 5 bases at V and 2 bases at J; junction bases unmatched: 6. The CDR3 DNA reads as TGTGCCAGCAGTCCCGGGGGGACAGGGGGCAACACTGAAGCTTTCTTT. Its protein product is CASSPGGTGGNTEAFF.

Written as DNA, the CDR3 is TGCGCCAGCAGCCAAGTTAGAACCGGCGGCGGGGGCCAAGAGACCCAGTACTTC. It encodes CASSQVRTGGGGQETQYF. The chain employs TRBV4-1 and TRBJ2-5, with TRBD2 identical over 7 bases. The V segment lost 1 base and the J segment 1 base; nucleotides outside the gene matches: 12. Germline V lookup: CDR1 MGHRA, CDR2 YSYEKL. The CDR3 extends over 18 amino acids.

This clone was detected only once. The CDR3 nucleotides read TGCGCCAGCAGCCTAGGACTCAGCTCCTACGAGCAGTACTTC. It is translated as CASSLGLSSYEQYF. The chain carries TRBV4-1 and TRBJ2-7; maybe TRBD2 (5 bases). There are 14 residues in the CDR3. V dropped 4 bases and J dropped 0 bases, with 10 bases sitting between them. Per the germline V gene, CDR1 is MGHRA and CDR2 is YSYEKL.

The chain carries TRBV5-1 and TRBJ2-7; TRBD1 matches at 7 bases. From germline, CDR1 is SGHRS and CDR2 YFSETQ. V gave up 0 bases and J gave up 4 bases; unmatched junction bases: 10. CDR3 length: 16 amino acids. DNA of the CDR3: TGCGCCAGCAGCTTGGGGGGGACGGGACAGCTATACGAGCAGTACTTC. Translation gives CASSLGGTGQLYEQYF.

This sequence joins TRBV11-2 and TRBJ2-5, with 11 bases lining up with TRBD2. Germline CDR1 is SGHAT and CDR2 is FQNNGV. The CDR3 spans 20 residues. V trimming: 0 bases; J trimming: 6 bases; junction bases outside the gene matches: 18. The CDR3 DNA reads TGTGCCAGCAGCTTAGACAGGGGGGGTAGCGGGAGGGCCTGGTTTCAGACCCAGTACTTC. It codes for CASSLDRGGSGRAWFQTQYF.

The chain has TRBV27 and TRBJ1-2; a weak D match, TRBD1 (5 bases). The CDR3 is made up of 13 amino acids. Between the trimmed V and J ends, which lost 7 bases and 10 bases, there was a span of 19 bases. Looked up from germline, CDR1 is MNHEY and CDR2 is SMNVEV (reference sequence). The CDR3 DNA reads as TGTGCCAGCATGGGACGGATGCATGGTGACTACACCTTC. It translates to CASMGRMHGDYTF.

This clone has only a few counts. V is TRBV7-6 and J is TRBJ1-4, with 10 positions matching TRBD1. In germline, CDR1 is SGHVS, CDR2 FNYEAQ. The V gene end was trimmed by 5 bases and the J gene end by 1 base; junction bases not matched to a gene: 7. The CDR3 runs to 17 residues. CDR3 sequence (DNA): TGTGCCAGCAGCCACCGGGACAGGGGAGTAACTAATGAAAAACTGTTTTTT. Encoded protein: CASSHRDRGVTNEKLFF.

V and J are TRBV30 and TRBJ2-1; weak D call: TRBD2 (6 bases). V was shortened by 2 bases and J by 0 bases, with 11 bases between the two germline ends. Germline V gives CDR1 GTSNPN, CDR2 SVGIG (reference sequence). The CDR3 sequence is 15 residues long. The CDR3 region has the DNA TGTGCCTGGAGTTCGGGGGTCAGCTCCTACAATGAGCAGTTCTTC. It codes for CAWSSGVSSYNEQFF. The variable domain in full, with the rest retrieved from reference TRBV30 and TRBJ2-1, is SQTIHQWPATLVQPVGSPLSLECTVEGTSNPNLYWYRQAAGRGLQLLFYSVGIGQISSEVPQNLSASRPQDRQFILSSKKLLLSDSGFYLCAWSSGVSSYNEQFFGPGTRLTVL.